This T cell receptor (beta chain) was observed in a study of control samples from healthy donors and cancer patients. Germline V gene lookup returns CDR1 SGHKS and CDR2 YYEKEE (reference sequence). This CDR3 is 14 amino acids long. V lost 2 bases, J lost 1 base, and 9 bases lay in between. Generated by immunoSEQ multiplex PCR, the TCRdb table keeps only in-frame clones and is missing some. Among around 120,000 clones listed, around 93% were seen once. J is TRBJ1-1 and V is TRBV5-5, with D hard to call. The TCR sequence derives from a man aged 45-65 years with head and neck cancer. Sequences were obtained from PBMCs. In DNA form, the CDR3 reads TGTGCCAGCAGCTTTTGGGCGGGGAACACTGAAGCTTTCTTT. It is translated as CASSFWAGNTEAFF.